This T cell receptor (beta chain) was obtained from a study of beta chain features in type 1 diabetes. Whole-study findings and limits: Across patients, naive, central memory and Treg TCRB repertoires exhibited apparently greater similarity than was observed across healthy donors. Moderately but significantly shorter TCRB CDR3s were found in Type 1 diabetes patients in all four CD4+ subsets. Cells expressing TCR highly could be over-represented by cDNA sequencing.

A sort by CD45RO/CCR7/CD25/CD127/CD95/CD27 yielded CD4+ naive, central memory, regulatory and stem cell-like memory cells. Per germline, CDR1 SGHTA and CDR2 FQGNSA. Trimming pared 6 bases from V and 6 bases from J, leaving 20 bases between. This CDR3 spans 15 amino acids. A note on this clone: Its antigen is unknown.

The investigators reverse transcribed all of the isolated RNA, so they sequenced expressed TCRB transcripts. Some clones are missing from TCRdb's copy, which holds only in-frame ones; the method was immunoSEQ multiplex PCR. Seen here are around 100,000 clones, around 30% observed once, and the top ten hold approximately 0.5%. The sequence was collected from a woman aged 18-30 years with type 1 diabetes. This sequence joins TRBV7-2 and TRBJ1-2, with D possibly being TRBD1 (6 bases). Sequenced sample: central memory CD4+ T cells from blood. CDR3 residues: CASRTPRGGADGYTF. The CDR3 nucleotides are TGTGCCAGCAGAACCCCGAGGGGGGGCGCAGATGGCTACACCTTC. The variable domain in full, with the rest retrieved from reference TRBV7-2 and TRBJ1-2, is GAGVSQSPSNKVTEKGKDVELRCDPISGHTALYWYRQSLGQGLEFLIYFQGNSAPDKSGLPSDRFSAERTGGSVSTLTIQRTQQEDSAVYLCASRTPRGGADGYTFGSGTRLTVV.